These 30 T cell receptor beta chains were sequenced from one sample in a study of beta chain features in type 1 diabetes. Of the isolated RNA, all was reverse transcribed, and so the sequenced material was expressed TCRB transcripts. This table comes from immunoSEQ multiplex PCR, and its TCRdb copy is limited to in-frame clones, with some not included. The sample has about 620,000 clones; around 15% are singletons. The sample was naive CD4+ T cells from blood. The source is a young man in good health.

The table lists this clone with a few counts. The chain carries TRBV18 and TRBJ2-1, with 14 bases matching TRBD2. V shed 1 base and J 10 bases; nucleotides not matched to a gene: 3. Germline values: CDR1 KGHSH, CDR2 LQKENI. CDR3 length: 15 residues. CDR3 nucleotide sequence: TGTGCCAGCTCACCACAGGGACTAGCGGGAGAGGAGCAGTTCTTC. Protein sequence: CASSPQGLAGEEQFF. Based on the CDR3 plus reference TRBV18 and TRBJ2-1, the full variable domain is NAGVMQNPRHLVRRRGQEARLRCSPMKGHSHVYWYRQLPEEGLKFMVYLQKENIIDESGMPKERFSAEFPKEGPSILRIQQVVRGDSAAYFCASSPQGLAGEEQFFGPGTRLTVL.

The chain links TRBV2 to TRBJ2-3, with 10 bases matching TRBD2. The germline V gene encodes CDR1 SNHLY and CDR2 FYNNEI. The CDR3 length is 15 residues. V shed 5 bases and J 4 bases; nucleotides not matched to a gene: 6. The CDR3 sequence is CASSLLAGRPDTQYF. DNA for the CDR3: TGTGCCAGCAGTTTACTAGCGGGGCGTCCAGATACGCAGTATTTT.

The chain recombines TRBV6-1 with TRBJ2-2, with D unresolved. CDR1 and CDR2 (germline): MNHNS, SASEGT. Trimming removed 7 bases from V and 8 bases from J, with 20 bases in between. CDR3 length equals 15 residues. The CDR3 nucleotides read TGTGCCAGCACGGGCGGATCTGGGGTCCTAGGGGAGCTGTTTTTT. It yields the protein CASTGGSGVLGELFF.

This clone turned up a few times. The CDR3 protein is CASSEAQGVANTEAFF. CDR3 nucleotides: TGTGCCAGCAGTGAAGCGCAAGGGGTGGCGAACACTGAAGCTTTCTTT. The chain has TRBV2 and TRBJ1-1; D perhaps matches TRBD1 (5 bases). Germline V gives CDR1 SNHLY, CDR2 FYNNEI. CDR3 length equals 16 residues. The V end lost 0 bases, the J end lost 1 base, and 12 bases lay between the germline ends.

This clone turned up a few times. The chain recombines TRBV29-1 with TRBJ1-2; D gene ambiguous. The length of the CDR3 is 13 residues. Germline V gives CDR1 SQVTM, CDR2 ANQGSEA. With 5 bases removed from V and 0 bases from J, the gap between germline ends came to 10 bases. The CDR3 protein is CSVSILANYGYTF. The CDR3 region has the DNA TGCAGCGTTTCGATACTAGCTAACTATGGCTACACCTTC.

This chain joins TRBV5-6 and TRBJ2-1, with D hard to call. V was shortened by 0 bases and J by 7 bases, with 2 bases between the two germline ends. The CDR3 covers 11 residues. Looked up from germline, CDR1 is SGHDT and CDR2 is YYEEEE. CDR3 nucleotides: TGTGCCAGCAGCTTGGAGAATGAGCAGTTCTTC. It specifies CASSLENEQFF.

The chain is built from TRBV4-1 and TRBJ1-1; 7 bases align to TRBD1. V dropped 4 bases and J dropped 5; count of bases not matched to a gene: 4. Per the germline V gene, CDR1 is MGHRA and CDR2 is YSYEKL. The CDR3 covers 13 residues. CDR3 in amino acids: CASSPRQGTEAFF. In DNA, the CDR3 is TGCGCCAGCAGCCCCCGACAGGGAACTGAAGCTTTCTTT.

This rearrangement joins TRBV29-1 to TRBJ2-7, with D tentatively TRBD1 (6 bases). Germline V CDR1 and CDR2: SQVTM, ANQGSEA. CDR3 length equals 13 residues. Trimming removed 0 bases from V and 6 bases from J, with 12 bases in between. The CDR3 DNA reads TGCAGCGTTGAAGATCAAACAGGGCGCGAGCAGTACTTC. Translated, it gives CSVEDQTGREQYF.

The chain combines TRBV9 with TRBJ1-1, with D perhaps matching TRBD1 (6 bases). Germline CDR1 reads SGDLS; CDR2 reads YYNGEE. The V and J ends lost 2 bases and 3 bases respectively, with 11 bases between them. This CDR3 has 14 residues. The CDR3 here is CASSVGTIDTEAFF. The CDR3 bases are TGTGCCAGCAGCGTTGGGACAATTGACACTGAAGCTTTCTTT.

The rearrangement uses TRBV9 and TRBJ2-7; 8 bases are shared with TRBD2. CDR3 length equals 15 residues. Germline assignment: CDR1 SGDLS and CDR2 YYNGEE. The J segment lost 4 bases and the V segment lost 0 bases, leaving 6 bases of the junction unmatched. This chain's CDR3 is CASSVDGTRSYEQYF. The CDR3 DNA reads as TGTGCCAGCAGCGTAGACGGGACTAGGTCTTACGAGCAGTACTTC. The whole variable domain, filled in from reference TRBV9 and TRBJ2-7, reads DSGVTQTPKHLITATGQRVTLRCSPRSGDLSVYWYQQSLDQGLQFLIQYYNGEERAKGNILERFSAQQFPDLHSELNLSSLELGDSALYFCASSVDGTRSYEQYFGPGTRLTVT.

The chain recombines TRBV15 with TRBJ2-7; TRBD2 matches at 7 bases. The CDR3 consists of 17 residues. Germline CDR1 and CDR2: LNHNV and YYDKDF (reference sequence). The trim removed 0 bases at V and 2 bases at J, leaving 10 bases unmatched. The CDR3 DNA is TGTGCCACCAGCAGAGAACGGGGAGCGGGGTTCGCCTACGAGCAGTACTTC. It is translated as CATSRERGAGFAYEQYF.

The chain joins TRBV10-3 to TRBJ1-2, with 8 bases lining up with TRBD1. The CDR3 has 15 residues. Germline trimming cut 5 bases from V and 8 bases from J; bases unmatched to any gene: 13. The V gene's germline CDR1 is ENHRY and CDR2 SYGVKD. The CDR3 spells CAISTPGTGNRGYTF. CDR3 DNA sequence: TGTGCCATCAGTACTCCCGGGACAGGAAATAGGGGCTACACCTTC.

The chain employs TRBV6-1 and TRBJ2-3; D is perhaps TRBD1 (6 bases). The germline V gene encodes CDR1 MNHNS and CDR2 SASEGT. The V gene lost 1 base and the J gene lost 6 bases, with 11 bases spanning the gap. The CDR3 totals 14 residues. CDR3 sequence: CASSEVGGRDTQYF. In DNA form, the CDR3 reads TGTGCCAGCAGTGAAGTTGGGGGCAGGGATACGCAGTATTTT.

This clone was counted only a few times. The chain links TRBV19 to TRBJ2-2; D may be TRBD2 (5 bases). This CDR3 is 16 amino acids long. Trimming stripped 4 bases from V and 1 base from J, with 13 bases between. Germline assignment: CDR1 LNHDA and CDR2 SQIVND (reference sequence). The DNA of the CDR3 is TGTGCCAGTAGTAGGAGAGGGCAGAAGAACACCGGGGAGCTGTTTTTT. This sequence encodes CASSRRGQKNTGELFF.

This clone has a handful of counts. This chain links TRBV4-1 with TRBJ2-5; perhaps TRBD1 as D (7 bases). V lost 0 bases and J 2 bases, leaving 16 bases between the germline ends. CDR3 length: 17 amino acids. Germline values: CDR1 MGHRA, CDR2 YSYEKL. CDR3 nucleotides: TGCGCCAGCAGCCAAGACGTGGCAGGGGGGATACAAGAGACCCAGTACTTC. Translating it yields CASSQDVAGGIQETQYF.

J is TRBJ2-2 and V is TRBV15; D uncertain. Between the trimmed V and J ends, which lost 0 bases and 1 base, there was a span of 12 bases. The germline V gene has CDR1 LNHNV and CDR2 YYDKDF (reference sequence). This CDR3 spans 17 amino acids. CDR3 residues: CATSRDQGPLNTGELFF. Here the CDR3 DNA reads TGTGCCACCAGCAGAGATCAAGGGCCTTTGAACACCGGGGAGCTGTTTTTT. Looking up the rest from reference TRBV15 and TRBJ2-2 gives the full variable domain: DAMVIQNPRYQVTQFGKPVTLSCSQTLNHNVMYWYQQKSSQAPKLLFHYYDKDFNNEADTPDNFQSRRPNTSFCFLDIRSPGLGDTAMYLCATSRDQGPLNTGELFFGEGSRLTVL.

This clone was observed a handful of times. J is TRBJ2-7 and V is TRBV28; D possibly uses TRBD1 or TRBD2 (5 bases each). The CDR3 has 12 amino acids. Germline CDR1 and CDR2: MDHEN and SYDVKM. V was trimmed by 7 bases and J by 4 bases, leaving 11 bases between them. The CDR3, as DNA: TGTGCCAGCACCAGGGACGATTACGAGCAGTACTTC. Translating it yields CASTRDDYEQYF.

This chain connects TRBV5-1 to TRBJ1-1, with 8 bases that match TRBD1. The CDR3 is 15 amino acids. CDR1 is SGHRS and CDR2 is YFSETQ in the germline V gene. V lost 4 bases, J lost 4 bases, and 9 bases stayed unmatched. CDR3 nucleotides: TGCGCCAGCAGCACACGGACAGGGCAGGGCACTGAAGCTTTCTTT. It is translated as CASSTRTGQGTEAFF.

This clone was counted between two and nine times. The rearrangement joins TRBV7-3 to TRBJ2-2; D gene uncertain. Trimming removed 3 bases at V and 1 base at J, with 6 bases between. From germline, CDR1 is SGHTA and CDR2 FQGTGA. The CDR3 consists of 14 residues. CDR3 in DNA: TGTGCCAGCAGCTTCATAGTGAACACCGGGGAGCTGTTTTTT. It translates to CASSFIVNTGELFF.

The J gene is TRBJ2-1, the V gene TRBV4-1; 7 positions agree with TRBD2. The V gene's germline CDR1 is MGHRA and CDR2 YSYEKL. The CDR3 is 13 residues long. V shed 5 bases and J 6 bases; nucleotides not matched to a gene: 4. The CDR3 sequence: CASSASGGNEQFF. The CDR3 DNA reads as TGCGCCAGCAGCGCCTCGGGAGGCAATGAGCAGTTCTTC.

This clone was counted between two and nine times. V and J are TRBV2 and TRBJ1-6; the D gene is possibly TRBD1 (6 bases). Germline V lookup: CDR1 SNHLY, CDR2 FYNNEI. The CDR3 is made up of 12 amino acids. The V gene lost 8 bases and the J gene lost 8 bases, with 10 bases spanning the gap. The CDR3 DNA follows: TGTGCCAGCCGGGACACGGATTCACCCCTCCACTTT. It codes for CASRDTDSPLHF.

The chain recombines TRBV14 with TRBJ1-6; 8 nucleotides match TRBD1. Germline values: CDR1 SGHDN, CDR2 FVKESK. The junction had 6 bases not matched to a gene; V was cut back by 4 bases and J by 1 base. The CDR3 runs to 17 residues. The CDR3 reads CASSLTGERSYNSPLHF. CDR3 sequence (DNA): TGTGCCAGCAGCCTGACAGGGGAGCGGTCCTATAATTCACCCCTCCACTTT.

This clone was detected a few times. The V gene is TRBV6-4, the J gene TRBJ1-1; D not certain. This CDR3 is 14 amino acids long. Germline V gives CDR1 MRHNA, CDR2 SNTAGT. Trimming cost V 6 bases and J 4 bases, with 15 bases left between them. The CDR3, as DNA: TGTGCCAGCAGCCTGGGTACGGGATCCACTGAAGCTTTCTTT. Translated: CASSLGTGSTEAFF.

This chain connects TRBV7-6 to TRBJ2-7, with D maybe TRBD2 (6 bases). The CDR3 totals 16 residues. CDR1 and CDR2 (germline): SGHVS, FNYEAQ. V shed 5 bases and J shed 1 base, with 18 bases lying between them. CDR3 protein: CASSPRAVSGSYEQYF. CDR3 sequence (DNA): TGTGCCAGCAGCCCCCGTGCGGTCAGCGGGTCCTACGAGCAGTACTTC.

This clone appeared a few times. The chain uses TRBV7-2 and TRBJ1-5; no reliable D call. Germline V gives CDR1 SGHTA, CDR2 FQGNSA. Deletions cut 5 bases from V and 7 bases from J, with 15 bases between. The CDR3 contains 14 residues. The CDR3 is CASSLEVFGQPQHF. CDR3 sequence (DNA): TGTGCCAGCAGCCTAGAGGTTTTTGGGCAGCCCCAGCATTTT.

This rearrangement joins TRBV29-1 to TRBJ2-7, with a weak D call TRBD2 (6 bases). The length of the CDR3 is 14 residues. V was shortened by 7 bases and J by 5 bases, with 21 bases between the two germline ends. The germline gives CDR1 SQVTM, CDR2 ANQGSEA. The CDR3 DNA is TGCAGCGCATCGGAGGGAGGAGTGGGCGACGAGCAGTACTTC. This translates into CSASEGGVGDEQYF.

The chain joins TRBV7-2 to TRBJ2-6; tentatively, D is TRBD1 (5 bases). Germline CDR1 SGHTA, CDR2 FQGNSA. With 5 bases removed from V and 0 bases from J, the gap between germline ends came to 20 bases. The CDR3 is made up of 19 amino acids. CDR3 loop: CASSPRPSTGYSGANVLTF. In DNA form, the CDR3 reads TGTGCCAGCAGCCCCAGACCCAGTACAGGCTACTCTGGGGCCAACGTCCTGACTTTC.

This clone was counted a few times. The rearrangement links TRBV29-1 to TRBJ2-1; possibly TRBD1 or TRBD2 for D (6 bases each). V was clipped by 4 bases and J by 4 bases, with 17 bases between them. Germline lookup yields CDR1 SQVTM and CDR2 ANQGSEA. This CDR3 comprises 15 residues. The CDR3 spells CSVARGGTFYNEQFF. The CDR3 region has the DNA TGCAGCGTTGCCCGAGGGGGGACCTTTTACAATGAGCAGTTCTTC.

This clone was detected a few times. The chain employs TRBV7-9 and TRBJ2-5; TRBD1 matches at 8 bases. Gene TRBJ2-7 matches the end of the DNA better, so the J call may be wrong. Germline loops: CDR1 SEHNR, CDR2 FQNEAQ (reference sequence). This CDR3 is built from 15 residues. CDR3 region: CASSPRDRMAYEQYF. In DNA, the CDR3 is TGTGCCAGCAGCCCTAGGGACAGGATGGCATACGAGCAGTACTTC.

The chain is built from TRBV5-1 and TRBJ1-4, with no clear D. This CDR3 contains 15 residues. CDR1 is SGHRS and CDR2 is YFSETQ in the germline V gene. V dropped 3 bases and J dropped 3 bases, with 12 bases sitting between them. The CDR3 DNA reads as TGCGCCAGCAGCTCTGCGTTTGGGGCTAATGAAAAACTGTTTTTT. This translates into CASSSAFGANEKLFF.